The clone carrying this T cell receptor (beta chain) has just a few counts. Its antigen is currently unknown. The sample is drawn from a study of T-cell reconstitution after alpha-beta-depleted transplantation in children. Findings and limits, study-wide: Reportedly, only several hundred clones from non-depleted graft cells drove alpha-beta T-cell counts at about two months. Fresh T-cell production supplied most of the T-cell counts and diversity seen one year after transplant. The origin of high day-60 TCRbeta diversity in some patients lay in surviving recipient T cells and thymic progenitors.

The CDR3 covers 14 residues. Germline CDR1 reads DFQATT; CDR2 reads SNEGSKA (reference sequence). The junction had 4 bases not matched to a gene; V was cut back by 5 bases and J by 2 bases. This sample's TCRbeta library carried unique molecular identifier barcodes. TCRdb reprocessed the PCR reads with MiXCR, giving one entry per CDR3 protein. Among about 830,000 distinct CDR3 sequences listed, under 20% were seen once. The receptor's source is a male patient younger than 18 who had a stem cell transplant for acute lymphoblastic leukemia, so the T cells may come from the graft donor. The sample was PBMCs, mostly from graft donor cells, taken 360 days after TCRalphabeta/CD19-depleted stem cell transplant. The chain combines TRBV20-1 with TRBJ2-3; 10 nucleotides match TRBD2. The CDR3 DNA follows: TGCAGTGCTGGGACTAGCGTCCCCACAGATACGCAGTATTTT. Protein sequence: CSAGTSVPTDTQYF.